This TCR beta chain was recorded in a study of regulatory T cells in long-lasting Graves disease. Arm-PCR of CDR3 regions and iRepertoire HTBI primers were the basis on which TCR beta libraries were built. In TCRdb, the multiplex PCR reads were re-called with MiXCR into one record per CDR3 protein. The sample lists 250,000 or so distinct CDR3 sequences, around 19% occurring once. V dropped 7 bases and J dropped 6 bases, with 7 bases sitting between them. The CDR3 is 12 residues long. Per germline, CDR1 MDHEN and CDR2 SYDVKM. Study-level findings and limits: Favored usage of TRBV28, TRBJ1-2 and TRBJ2-5 was recorded in persistent disease.

Time point in this sample: newly diagnosed GD, antithyroid drugs for less than 3 months. From RNA extracted from PBMCs, the TCR library was made. This clonotype was observed at least ten times. The target antigen is unknown. These data also featured in a second study, about T cells in Graves' hyperthyroidism and ophthalmopathy. As reported in that work: When the TCR CDR3 underwent first-round RT-PCR, the HTBI primer set was used. In the blood, most expanded thyroid clonotypes above 0.001 appeared as well. In the analysis, a 13 V-J model separated ophthalmopathy from stable hyperthyroidism.

This TCR was recovered from a woman aged 25 to 39 with Graves disease. This chain joins TRBV28 and TRBJ1-6; D ambiguous. The sequences come from peripheral blood mononuclear cells (PBMCs), collected at new diagnosis, from a patient treated with antithyroid drugs. The CDR3 DNA reads TGTGCCAGCATTCGGGGTAATTCACCCCTCCACTTT. Its protein is CASIRGNSPLHF.